The 25 T cell receptor beta chains given below trace back to one sample, sequenced in a study of cytomegalovirus exposure and HLA in healthy donors. The PCR employed 60 Vbeta primers together with 13 Jbeta primers. Assay: immunoSEQ multiplex PCR; the TCRdb copy retains only in-frame clones and omits some. Of about 77,000 clones in the sample, nearly 80% are singletons; the top ten hold around 4.2%. Sequences were obtained from PBMCs. All receptors come from a middle-aged man in good health and CMV-seronegative.

This clone has only a few counts. The gene calls are TRBV11-2 and TRBJ2-6; no definite D call. The CDR3 sequence is 15 residues long. V was clipped by 6 bases and J by 0 bases, with 9 bases between them. Germline assignment: CDR1 SGHAT and CDR2 FQNNGV. Here the CDR3 DNA reads TGTGCCAGCAGTTCCAGGTTCTCTGGGGCCAACGTCCTGACTTTC. Translation: CASSSRFSGANVLTF. The full variable domain, its missing parts supplied by reference TRBV11-2 and TRBJ2-6, is EAGVAQSPRYKIIEKRQSVAFWCNPISGHATLYWYQQILGQGPKLLIQFQNNGVVDDSQLPKDRFSAERLKGVDSTLKIQPAKLEDSAVYLCASSSRFSGANVLTFGAGSRLTVL.

The genes are TRBV19 and TRBJ1-6; D not resolved. The length of the CDR3 is 13 residues. Deletions cut 4 bases from V and 8 bases from J, with 9 bases between. Germline loops: CDR1 LNHDA, CDR2 SQIVND (reference sequence). The CDR3 nucleotides are TGTGCCAGTAGTAGAGGACTGGATTCACCCCTCCACTTT. This encodes CASSRGLDSPLHF.

The V call is TRBV7-2, the J call TRBJ1-1; a weak D match, TRBD1 (6 bases). The CDR3 sequence is 14 residues long. The germline V and J ends were trimmed by 5 bases and 1 base, with 11 bases remaining between them. Per the germline V gene, CDR1 is SGHTA and CDR2 is FQGNSA. CDR3 sequence: CASSVTGSNTEAFF. The CDR3 DNA is TGTGCCAGCAGCGTTACAGGGTCGAACACTGAAGCTTTCTTT.

The DNA of the CDR3 is TGTGCCAGCAGTCCCCGAGGATATGAGGGCTCCTACGAGCAGTACTTC. It specifies CASSPRGYEGSYEQYF. The chain uses TRBV6-6 and TRBJ2-5; possible D gene TRBD2, 5 bases. With the DNA end fitting TRBJ2-7 better, the J assignment may be wrong. The V gene's germline CDR1 is MNHNY and CDR2 SVGAGI (reference sequence). This CDR3 spans 16 amino acids.

This clone appeared once. This chain's CDR3 is CASSTPGAANYGYTF. CDR3 bases: TGTGCCAGCAGTACCCCCGGTGCGGCTAACTATGGCTACACCTTC. V is TRBV27 and J is TRBJ1-2; D is unresolved. This CDR3 spans 15 amino acids. With 5 bases removed from V and 0 bases from J, the gap between germline ends came to 13 bases. Looked up from germline, CDR1 is MNHEY and CDR2 is SMNVEV (reference sequence).

The CDR3 is CASSSPSEQYF. DNA of the CDR3: TGTGCCAGTTCTAGTCCCAGCGAGCAGTACTTC. The rearrangement uses TRBV7-2 and TRBJ2-7, with D unclear. The CDR3 sequence is 11 residues long. The V end lost 9 bases, the J end lost 6 bases, and 12 bases lay between the germline ends. Per germline, CDR1 SGHTA and CDR2 FQGNSA.

V usage is TRBV7-2 and J usage is TRBJ2-2; TRBD1 is a possible D gene (6 bases). Trimming cost V 5 bases and J 5 bases, with 9 bases left between them. This CDR3 spans 13 amino acids. Germline loops: CDR1 SGHTA, CDR2 FQGNSA. CDR3 sequence: CASSEQGTGELFF. DNA of the CDR3: TGTGCCAGCAGCGAACAGGGAACCGGGGAGCTGTTTTTT.

The rearrangement uses TRBV19 and TRBJ2-2; tentatively, D is TRBD2 (6 bases). Germline assignment: CDR1 LNHDA and CDR2 SQIVND (reference sequence). V was cut by 8 bases and J by 2 bases, with 18 bases left in between. This CDR3 is built from 16 residues. The CDR3 spells CASLQHGGLNTGELFF. The DNA for the CDR3 is TGTGCCAGTCTACAACATGGCGGACTAAACACCGGGGAGCTGTTTTTT.

This clone was recorded a few times. This chain connects TRBV4-2 to TRBJ2-1; 8 nucleotides line up with TRBD2. The CDR3 is 15 residues long. After removal of 0 bases from V and 14 bases from J, the junction contained 12 bases not matched to a gene. Germline CDR1 and CDR2: LGHNA and YNFKEQ. Here the CDR3 DNA reads TGTGCCAGCAGCCAAGATATGGAACGGGAGGGGTGGAAGTTCTTC. Amino acids: CASSQDMEREGWKFF.

The V gene is TRBV18, the J gene TRBJ1-1; no reliable D call. CDR1 and CDR2 from the germline V gene are KGHSH and LQKENI. The CDR3 sequence is 13 residues long. The V end lost 1 base, the J end lost 11 bases, and 14 bases lay between the germline ends. This chain's CDR3 is CASSPLTETGAFF. CDR3 nucleotide sequence: TGTGCCAGCTCACCACTTACGGAAACCGGGGCTTTCTTT.

This clone has just one count. V usage is TRBV19 and J usage is TRBJ2-7; TRBD1 might be the D (6 bases). Trimming took off 5 bases at V and 1 base at J, with 18 bases between the two ends. Germline V gene sequence: CDR1 LNHDA, CDR2 SQIVND (reference sequence). CDR3 size: 16 residues. The CDR3, as DNA: TGTGCCAGTAGTTTCCTTACAGGGACGGGTTCCTACGAGCAGTACTTC. Translated: CASSFLTGTGSYEQYF.

This chain links TRBV4-1 with TRBJ1-2; D not resolved. The CDR3 extends over 15 amino acids. V was clipped by 3 bases and J by 6 bases, with 17 bases between them. The germline V gene has CDR1 MGHRA and CDR2 YSYEKL. CDR3 nucleotide sequence: TGCGCCAGCAGCCAGGTTCTTTCGGTTTTCGATGGCTACACCTTC. Translating it yields CASSQVLSVFDGYTF.

The rearrangement uses TRBV5-6 and TRBJ2-7, with 8 bases fitting TRBD2. With V trimmed by 0 bases and J by 3 bases, 8 bases remained unmatched. Germline-derived CDR1 and CDR2 are SGHDT and YYEEEE. The CDR3 loop spans 16 amino acids. The CDR3 nucleotides are TGTGCCAGCAGCTTGGGGAGCGGGAGCTTTGGCTACGAGCAGTACTTC. This sequence encodes CASSLGSGSFGYEQYF.

This clone was observed once. This rearrangement joins TRBV4-2 to TRBJ2-1; 10 positions match TRBD2. V lost 4 bases to trimming and J lost 6 bases; unmatched junction nucleotides: 9. CDR3 size: 16 residues. Germline CDR1 LGHNA, CDR2 YNFKEQ. The CDR3 DNA reads TGTGCCAGCAGCCGCCGGGCTAGCGGGAGTTTCAATGAGCAGTTCTTC. Protein sequence: CASSRRASGSFNEQFF.

The chain links TRBV2 to TRBJ2-7; 15 nucleotides line up with TRBD2. The CDR3 contains 17 residues. Germline V CDR1 and CDR2: SNHLY, FYNNEI. The trim removed 6 bases at V and 0 bases at J, leaving 6 bases unmatched. The chain's CDR3 is CASRGTSGRPSSYEQYF. The CDR3, as DNA: TGTGCCAGCAGGGGGACTAGCGGGAGGCCGAGCTCCTACGAGCAGTACTTC. The full variable domain, completed using reference TRBV2 and TRBJ2-7, is EPEVTQTPSHQVTQMGQEVILRCVPISNHLYFYWYRQILGQKVEFLVSFYNNEISEKSEIFDDQFSVERPDGSNFTLKIRSTKLEDSAMYFCASRGTSGRPSSYEQYFGPGTRLTVT.

This rearrangement joins TRBV7-2 to TRBJ2-2, with a tentative D call TRBD2 (6 bases). The V and J ends lost 2 bases and 0 bases respectively, with 10 bases between them. CDR3 length: 16 amino acids. Germline CDR1 SGHTA, CDR2 FQGNSA. The DNA for the CDR3 is TGTGCCAGCAGCTTAAGATGGGGGGCGAACACCGGGGAGCTGTTTTTT. Translating gives CASSLRWGANTGELFF.

The chain is built from TRBV6-5 and TRBJ2-5, with D perhaps matching TRBD1 (6 bases). The DNA end is a closer match to TRBJ2-7, so the J assignment may be wrong. Per the germline V gene, CDR1 is MNHEY and CDR2 is SVGAGI. The CDR3 runs to 12 residues. This chain's CDR3 is CASSQNRDEQYF. The CDR3, as DNA: TGTGCCAGCAGCCAAAACAGGGACGAGCAGTACTTC.

The gene calls are TRBV2 and TRBJ2-5, with D uncertain. In germline, CDR1 is SNHLY, CDR2 FYNNEI. The germline V and J ends were trimmed by 2 bases and 0 bases, with 10 bases remaining between them. The CDR3 sequence is 15 residues long. CDR3 in amino acids: CASSELVSNQETQYF. CDR3 DNA: TGTGCCAGCAGTGAACTGGTCAGTAACCAAGAGACCCAGTACTTC.

Only a few counts were recorded for this clone. The chain has TRBV6-6 and TRBJ2-7; weak D call: TRBD1 (6 bases). Germline V gene data show CDR1 as MNHNY and CDR2 as SVGAGI (reference sequence). The CDR3 runs to 13 residues. Trimming left V 7 bases short and J 0 bases short, with 10 bases between. CDR3 region: CASTWDISYEQYF. In nucleotides, the CDR3 is TGTGCCAGCACTTGGGACATCTCCTACGAGCAGTACTTC.

To note about this clone: One end of the junction varies from germline; a read error may be responsible. The chain links TRBV10-3 to TRBJ2-3; D not certain. The germline V gene encodes CDR1 ENHRY and CDR2 SYGVKD. The CDR3 is 13 residues long. The CDR3 nucleotides are TGTGCCATCAGCGAGTTCGGCACAGATACGCAGTATTTT. It codes for CAISEFGTDTQYF.

This sequence joins TRBV4-3 and TRBJ2-7; TRBD2 agrees at 10 bases. The CDR3 has 15 residues. Looked up from germline, CDR1 is LGHNA and CDR2 is YSLEER. V lost 2 bases, J lost 7 bases, and 8 bases stayed unmatched. CDR3 bases: TGCGCCAGCAGCCAACTAGCGGGAGCCGCCGCGGAGCAGTACTTC. Translation: CASSQLAGAAAEQYF.

The chain has TRBV7-9 and TRBJ1-4; TRBD1 matches 8 bases. V lost 5 bases, J lost 0 bases, and 5 bases stayed unmatched. Germline assignment: CDR1 SEHNR and CDR2 FQNEAQ (reference sequence). CDR3 size: 16 residues. The CDR3 bases are TGTGCCAGCAGCCCAGGACAGGGAGCAACTAATGAAAAACTGTTTTTT. Its translation is CASSPGQGATNEKLFF.

The chain employs TRBV7-9 and TRBJ2-7; 9 bases align to TRBD2. Per the germline V gene, CDR1 is SEHNR and CDR2 is FQNEAQ (reference sequence). Trimming at V came to 0 bases and at J to 5 bases, leaving 8 bases not matched to a gene. The CDR3 covers 16 residues. The CDR3 DNA reads as TGTGCCAGCAGCTTAGCCGGAGGACTAGCGCGTCACGAGCAGTACTTC. It codes for CASSLAGGLARHEQYF. The full variable domain, with the rest looked up from reference TRBV7-9 and TRBJ2-7, is DTGVSQNPRHKITKRGQNVTFRCDPISEHNRLYWYRQTLGQGPEFLTYFQNEAQLEKSRLLSDRFSAERPKGSFSTLEIQRTEQGDSAMYLCASSLAGGLARHEQYFGPGTRLTVT.

The V and J genes are TRBV5-8 and TRBJ2-7, with TRBD2 matching 9 bases. V gave up 2 bases and J gave up 5 bases; unmatched junction bases: 11. CDR1 is SGHTS, CDR2 YDEGEE, per germline. The CDR3 is 16 residues long. CDR3 sequence (DNA): TGTGCCAGCAGCTTTGCCCATAGCGGGAGACTGAACGAGCAGTACTTC. Amino acid sequence: CASSFAHSGRLNEQYF.

This clone showed up just once. The rearrangement links TRBV5-8 to TRBJ2-5, with TRBD1 matching 9 bases. V lost 3 bases, J lost 4 bases, and 10 bases stayed unmatched. Per germline, CDR1 SGHTS and CDR2 YDEGEE. The CDR3 sequence is 16 residues long. The CDR3, as DNA: TGTGCCAGCAGCTCTAAGCCGGGACAGGGAAGAGAGACCCAGTACTTC. This encodes CASSSKPGQGRETQYF.